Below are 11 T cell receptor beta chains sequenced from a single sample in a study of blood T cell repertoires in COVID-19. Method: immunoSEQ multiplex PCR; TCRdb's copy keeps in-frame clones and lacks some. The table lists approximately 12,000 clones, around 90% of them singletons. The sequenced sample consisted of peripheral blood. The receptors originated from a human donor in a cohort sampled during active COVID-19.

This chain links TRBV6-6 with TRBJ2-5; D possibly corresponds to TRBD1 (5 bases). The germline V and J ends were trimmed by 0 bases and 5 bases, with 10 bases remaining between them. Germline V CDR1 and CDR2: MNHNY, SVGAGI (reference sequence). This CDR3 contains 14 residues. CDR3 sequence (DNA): TGTGCCAGCAGTTACTCTGGCAGGGCCGAGACCCAGTACTTC. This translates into CASSYSGRAETQYF.

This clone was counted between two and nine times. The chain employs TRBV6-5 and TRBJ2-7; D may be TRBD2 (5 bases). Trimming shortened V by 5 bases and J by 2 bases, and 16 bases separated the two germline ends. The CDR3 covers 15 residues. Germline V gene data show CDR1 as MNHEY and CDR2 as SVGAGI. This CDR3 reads CASSPGGPIPYEQYF. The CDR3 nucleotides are TGTGCCAGCAGTCCCGGAGGACCGATACCCTACGAGCAGTACTTC.

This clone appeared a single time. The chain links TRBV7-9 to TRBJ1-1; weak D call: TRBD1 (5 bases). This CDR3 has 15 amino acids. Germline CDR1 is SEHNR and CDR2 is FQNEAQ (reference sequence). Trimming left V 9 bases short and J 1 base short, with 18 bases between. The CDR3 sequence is CASIRDSWGNTEAFF. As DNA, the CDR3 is TGTGCCAGTATACGGGACTCGTGGGGGAACACTGAAGCTTTCTTT. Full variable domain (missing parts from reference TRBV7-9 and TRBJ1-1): DTGVSQNPRHKITKRGQNVTFRCDPISEHNRLYWYRQTLGQGPEFLTYFQNEAQLEKSRLLSDRFSAERPKGSFSTLEIQRTEQGDSAMYLCASIRDSWGNTEAFFGQGTRLTVV.

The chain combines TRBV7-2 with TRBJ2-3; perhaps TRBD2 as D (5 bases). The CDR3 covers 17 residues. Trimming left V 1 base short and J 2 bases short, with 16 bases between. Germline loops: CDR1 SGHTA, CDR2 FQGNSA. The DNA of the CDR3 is TGTGCCAGCAGCTTAGGAAGGACTGGCCGATCCACAGATACGCAGTATTTT. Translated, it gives CASSLGRTGRSTDTQYF.

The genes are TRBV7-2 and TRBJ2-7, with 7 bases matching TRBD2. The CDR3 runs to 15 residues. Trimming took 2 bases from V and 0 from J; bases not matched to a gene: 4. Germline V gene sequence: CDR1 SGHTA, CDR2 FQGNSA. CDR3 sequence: CASSLPGGSSYEQYF. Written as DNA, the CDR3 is TGTGCCAGCAGCTTACCGGGAGGTAGCTCCTACGAGCAGTACTTC.

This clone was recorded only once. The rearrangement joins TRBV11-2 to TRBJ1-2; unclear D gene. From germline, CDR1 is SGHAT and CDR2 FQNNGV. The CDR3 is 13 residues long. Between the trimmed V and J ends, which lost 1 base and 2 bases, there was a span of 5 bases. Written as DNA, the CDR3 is TGTGCCAGCAGCTTAGGCGAGAACTATGGCTACACCTTC. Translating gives CASSLGENYGYTF.

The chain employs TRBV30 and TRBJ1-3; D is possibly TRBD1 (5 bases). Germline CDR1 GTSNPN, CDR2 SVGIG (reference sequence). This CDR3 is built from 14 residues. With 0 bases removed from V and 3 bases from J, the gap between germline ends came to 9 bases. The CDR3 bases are TGTGCCTGGAGTGTTTGGGGGGTTGGAAACACCATATATTTT. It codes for CAWSVWGVGNTIYF.

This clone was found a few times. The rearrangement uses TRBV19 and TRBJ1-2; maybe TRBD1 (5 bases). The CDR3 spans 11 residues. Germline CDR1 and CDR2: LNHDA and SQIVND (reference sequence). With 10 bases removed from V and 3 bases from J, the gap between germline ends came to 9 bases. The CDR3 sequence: CATSRDYGYTF. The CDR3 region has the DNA TGTGCCACCTCCAGGGACTATGGCTACACCTTC.

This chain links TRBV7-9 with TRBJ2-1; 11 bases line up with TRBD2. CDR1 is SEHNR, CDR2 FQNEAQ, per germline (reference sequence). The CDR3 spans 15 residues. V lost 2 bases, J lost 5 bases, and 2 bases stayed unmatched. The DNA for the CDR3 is TGTGCCAGCAGCTTAACTAGCGGGGGTAACAATGAGCAGTTCTTC. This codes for CASSLTSGGNNEQFF. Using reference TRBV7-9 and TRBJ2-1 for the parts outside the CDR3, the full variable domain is DTGVSQNPRHKITKRGQNVTFRCDPISEHNRLYWYRQTLGQGPEFLTYFQNEAQLEKSRLLSDRFSAERPKGSFSTLEIQRTEQGDSAMYLCASSLTSGGNNEQFFGPGTRLTVL.

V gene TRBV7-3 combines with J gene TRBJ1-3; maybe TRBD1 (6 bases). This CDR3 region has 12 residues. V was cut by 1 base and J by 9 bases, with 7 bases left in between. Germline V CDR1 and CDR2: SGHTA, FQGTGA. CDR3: CASSLIGGTIYF. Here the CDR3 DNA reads TGTGCCAGCAGCTTAATAGGGGGCACCATATATTTT. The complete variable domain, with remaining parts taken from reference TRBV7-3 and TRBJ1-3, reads GAGVSQTPSNKVTEKGKYVELRCDPISGHTALYWYRQSLGQGPEFLIYFQGTGAADDSGLPNDRFFAVRPEGSVSTLKIQRTERGDSAVYLCASSLIGGTIYFGEGSWLTVV.

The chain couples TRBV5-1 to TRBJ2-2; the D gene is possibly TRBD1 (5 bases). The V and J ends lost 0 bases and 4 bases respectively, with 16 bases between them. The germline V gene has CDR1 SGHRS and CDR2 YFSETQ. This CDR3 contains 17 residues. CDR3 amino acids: CASSLGQGHESTGELFF. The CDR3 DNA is TGCGCCAGCAGCTTGGGGCAGGGTCATGAGTCCACCGGGGAGCTGTTTTTT.